Described below is a single T cell receptor (beta chain) sequence and its context. What it binds is unknown. The CDR3 contains 14 residues. The germline V and J ends were trimmed by 5 bases and 3 bases, with 14 bases remaining between them. Germline V CDR1 and CDR2: SGHTA, FQGTGA. PCR primers comprised 60 Vbeta and 13 Jbeta primers. TCRdb keeps only in-frame clones here, not all; method: immunoSEQ multiplex PCR. The top ten hold approximately 2.4% of the sample, which has about 160,000 clones, approximately 81% seen once. This sample stems from a study of cytomegalovirus exposure and HLA in healthy donors. About the study: An early release of data contained around 80 million unique TCRs, which came from HLA-typed donors.

General observations from the study: The authors later found HLA-associated TCR beta chains more clonally expanded than equally common others.

Sequencing was performed on PBMCs. The receptor was isolated from a female donor in good health and CMV-seronegative. The chain carries TRBV7-3 and TRBJ2-7; weak D call: TRBD2 (5 bases). The CDR3 is CASSPRGFGYEQYF. The CDR3, as DNA: TGTGCCAGCAGCCCCCGCGGGTTTGGCTACGAGCAGTACTTC.